This TCR beta chain was sequenced in a study of technical replicates of blood from a handful of donors. In its sample, this clone was seen once. V was clipped by 2 bases and J by 2 bases, with 9 bases between them. Germline V gene sequence: CDR1 SGHDT, CDR2 YYEEEE. The CDR3 totals 14 residues. Clones were read by immunoSEQ multiplex PCR, and TCRdb kept only the in-frame ones, dropping some. The sample yields nearly 80,000 clones, approximately 96% seen once. The sequenced material came from T cells isolated from PBMCs. The chain is built from TRBV5-6 and TRBJ2-3; D is undetermined. This receptor was taken from a human donor in good health. The CDR3 DNA reads as TGTGCCAGCAGCTTAACTTTTACCACAGATACGCAGTATTTT. Translating it yields CASSLTFTTDTQYF.